The 10 T cell receptor beta chains in this list originate from one sample, sequenced in a study of control samples from healthy donors and cancer patients. Method: immunoSEQ multiplex PCR; TCRdb's copy keeps in-frame clones and lacks some. The sample lists about 120,000 clones; roughly 90% were seen once. Sample: blood. The receptors here all came from a man aged 35 to 55 in good health.

The CDR3 DNA reads TGTGCCTGGAGTGTAGGGGGGCGCCCGGAGACCCAGTACTTC. Encoded protein: CAWSVGGRPETQYF. The J gene is TRBJ2-5, the V gene TRBV30; D tentatively fits TRBD1 or TRBD2 (6 bases each). Trimming cost V 0 bases and J 5 bases, with 13 bases left between them. The CDR3 has 14 residues. Germline CDR1 and CDR2: GTSNPN and SVGIG (reference sequence).

The V call is TRBV7-2, the J call TRBJ2-5, with 13 bases matching TRBD2. Germline V gene lookup returns CDR1 SGHTA and CDR2 FQGNSA. The trim removed 5 bases at V and 5 bases at J, leaving 8 bases unmatched. CDR3 length: 16 amino acids. The chain's CDR3 is CASSPGLAGVRETQYF. CDR3 nucleotide sequence: TGTGCCAGCAGCCCAGGACTAGCGGGGGTGCGGGAGACCCAGTACTTC.

V usage is TRBV14 and J usage is TRBJ1-1; D might be TRBD1 (6 bases). This CDR3 region has 15 residues. Trimming left V 1 base short and J 2 bases short, with 11 bases between. Germline CDR1 SGHDN, CDR2 FVKESK. The CDR3 loop is CASSQGGGGNTEAFF. The CDR3 nucleotides are TGTGCCAGCAGCCAAGGAGGGGGGGGAAACACTGAAGCTTTCTTT.

The V and J genes are TRBV6-5 and TRBJ2-1, with D uncertain. Germline V lookup: CDR1 MNHEY, CDR2 SVGAGI. V was trimmed by 4 bases and J by 7 bases, leaving 11 bases between them. This CDR3 region has 13 residues. CDR3 protein: CASSLGPLNEQFF. The CDR3 region has the DNA TGTGCCAGCAGTTTGGGCCCCTTGAATGAGCAGTTCTTC.

The rearrangement links TRBV7-9 to TRBJ1-2; the D is unclear. The CDR3 covers 13 residues. Between the trimmed V and J ends, which lost 4 bases and 4 bases, there was a span of 10 bases. Germline V gene data show CDR1 as SEHNR and CDR2 as FQNEAQ (reference sequence). The CDR3 reads CASSSPSSYGYTF. Written as DNA, the CDR3 is TGTGCCAGCAGCTCCCCGTCCAGCTATGGCTACACCTTC.

The DNA of the CDR3 is TGTGCCAGCAGCTTCTCCGGTTGGGGCAACGAGCAGTACTTC. Amino acid sequence: CASSFSGWGNEQYF. The chain recombines TRBV7-8 with TRBJ2-7; D is perhaps TRBD1 (5 bases). Germline values: CDR1 SGHVS, CDR2 FQNEAQ. The V and J ends lost 3 bases and 5 bases respectively, with 14 bases between them. The CDR3 is 14 residues long.

This sequence joins TRBV6-5 and TRBJ1-1; D is undetermined. V gave up 8 bases and J gave up 1 base, with 11 bases separating them. Per germline, CDR1 MNHEY and CDR2 SVGAGI. The CDR3 length is 13 residues. CDR3 protein: CASGITANTEAFF. The CDR3 DNA follows: TGTGCCAGCGGTATAACAGCGAACACTGAAGCTTTCTTT.

The chain is built from TRBV28 and TRBJ1-6, with unresolved D. The CDR3 has 12 residues. With 6 bases removed from V and 10 bases from J, the gap between germline ends came to 10 bases. Germline CDR1 and CDR2: MDHEN and SYDVKM. The CDR3 reads CASRDFNSPLHF. The CDR3 coding sequence is TGTGCCAGCAGGGACTTTAACTCACCCCTCCACTTT.

The V call is TRBV24-1, the J call TRBJ2-1; 9 positions agree with TRBD1. CDR1 KGHDR and CDR2 SFDVKD come from the germline V gene. Trimming removed 2 bases from V and 8 bases from J; junction bases left unmatched: 12. CDR3 length equals 17 residues. DNA of the CDR3: TGTGCCACCAGTGATTCCTCCGGGACAGGGAGGTTCGATGAGCAGTTCTTC. This codes for CATSDSSGTGRFDEQFF.

The chain is built from TRBV7-8 and TRBJ2-1; the match to TRBD2 covers 9 bases. CDR1 and CDR2 (germline): SGHVS, FQNEAQ. V gave up 1 base and J gave up 7 bases; unmatched junction bases: 8. The CDR3 extends over 16 amino acids. As DNA, the CDR3 is TGTGCCAGCAGCTTAGAGTCGCGGGGGGGCCGGAATGAGCAGTTCTTC. This gives the protein CASSLESRGGRNEQFF.